This T cell receptor (beta chain) was recorded in a study of CD4 and CD8 cells across lung adenocarcinoma regions. Note on this clonotype: An end of the junction does not agree with germline; a read error may underlie this.

The CDR3 extends over 13 amino acids. CDR1 is MNHNS, CDR2 SASEGT, per germline. Samples came from patients with localized non-small cell lung adenocarcinoma. MiXCR, run by TCRdb on the PCR reads, gives a single entry per CDR3 protein. This table has some 14,000 distinct CDR3 sequences, roughly 40% appearing once. V is TRBV6-1 and J is TRBJ2-3, with D perhaps matching TRBD2 (6 bases). The sample was CD4+ T cells from the center of a lung tumor. The origin of this receptor is a male donor with lung adenocarcinoma. The CD4 and CD8 labels of this study may be unreliable. The CDR3 sequence is CASIPVGGDKQYF. The CDR3 DNA follows: TGTGCCAGCATCCCTGTGGGAGGCGATAAGCAGTATTTC.